The 24 T cell receptor beta chains below come from one sample, sequenced in a study of blood T cell repertoires in COVID-19. Using immunoSEQ multiplex PCR, the repertoire was profiled, and TCRdb retains in-frame clones only, with some absent. In the table there are about 140,000 clones, roughly 79% of which are singletons. What was sequenced was peripheral blood. The receptor source for this set is a woman in her sixties with acute or convalescent COVID-19.

The CDR3 is CASSVTVPTGSYEQYF. CDR3 nucleotides: TGTGCCAGCAGTGTTACGGTCCCGACAGGCTCCTACGAGCAGTACTTC. The rearrangement uses TRBV6-1 and TRBJ2-7; the D gene is possibly TRBD1 (6 bases). The V end lost 4 bases, the J end lost 0 bases, and 16 bases lay between the germline ends. Looked up from germline, CDR1 is MNHNS and CDR2 is SASEGT. The CDR3 length is 16 residues.

The chain couples TRBV29-1 to TRBJ1-1; TRBD1 agrees at 9 bases. CDR1 and CDR2 from the germline V gene are SQVTM and ANQGSEA. This CDR3 has 17 amino acids. The trim removed 4 bases at V and 1 base at J, leaving 13 bases unmatched. In DNA, the CDR3 is TGCAGCGTTGGGCCTCTCGGGGACAGGGCGAGGAACACTGAAGCTTTCTTT. It is translated as CSVGPLGDRARNTEAFF.

The chain is built from TRBV4-2 and TRBJ2-3; D gene unclear. The CDR3 has 19 residues. Germline CDR1 reads LGHNA; CDR2 reads YNFKEQ. The V end lost 0 bases, the J end lost 0 bases, and 19 bases lay between the germline ends. CDR3 protein: CASSQDATSRATSTDTQYF. Here the CDR3 DNA reads TGTGCCAGCAGCCAAGATGCCACCTCCCGAGCGACTAGCACAGATACGCAGTATTTT.

V gene TRBV11-2 combines with J gene TRBJ2-1; maybe TRBD2 (5 bases). The length of the CDR3 is 17 residues. Trimming stripped 4 bases from V and 8 bases from J, with 24 bases between. Germline V gene lookup returns CDR1 SGHAT and CDR2 FQNNGV. This chain's CDR3 is CASSSLGRALILDEQFF. The CDR3 region has the DNA TGTGCCAGCAGCTCCCTTGGGCGGGCACTAATATTGGATGAGCAGTTCTTC.

The chain joins TRBV30 to TRBJ1-2, with D possibly TRBD1 on 6 matching bases. The CDR3 spans 15 residues. CDR1 is GTSNPN, CDR2 SVGIG, per germline (reference sequence). V was trimmed by 2 bases and J by 4 bases, leaving 17 bases between them. The CDR3 region is CAWSTGLMGSYGYTF. The CDR3 DNA reads as TGTGCCTGGAGTACAGGGCTCATGGGCTCCTATGGCTACACCTTC.

The rearrangement uses TRBV18 and TRBJ1-3, with D possibly being TRBD1 (5 bases). Germline V gene lookup returns CDR1 KGHSH and CDR2 LQKENI. The CDR3 has 15 residues. Trimming left V 1 base short and J 1 base short, with 8 bases between. CDR3 region: CASSPRPGSGNTIYF. CDR3 DNA: TGTGCCAGCTCACCACGACCAGGGTCTGGAAACACCATATATTTT.

V and J are TRBV5-1 and TRBJ2-3, with D possibly matching TRBD2 (6 bases). Deletions cut 0 bases from V and 3 bases from J, with 20 bases between. The CDR3 spans 18 residues. Per germline, CDR1 SGHRS and CDR2 YFSETQ. This chain's CDR3 is CASSLDFLLALETDTQYF. The CDR3 DNA sequence: TGCGCCAGCAGCTTGGATTTTCTCCTAGCGCTAGAAACAGATACGCAGTATTTT.

The rearrangement uses TRBV7-9 and TRBJ2-1, with 7 bases that match TRBD1. The CDR3 has 15 residues. The germline gives CDR1 SEHNR, CDR2 FQNEAQ (reference sequence). The ends lost 5 bases at V and 7 bases at J; junction bases unmatched: 11. The CDR3 nucleotides read TGTGCCAGCAGCAGGCCCCGACAGGGCCTGAATGAGCAGTTCTTC. It translates to CASSRPRQGLNEQFF.

The chain uses TRBV6-1 and TRBJ2-4, with a weak D call TRBD2 (5 bases). The V gene's germline CDR1 is MNHNS and CDR2 SASEGT. The V end lost 3 bases, the J end lost 0 bases, and 12 bases lay between the germline ends. This CDR3 region has 16 residues. The CDR3 here is CASSEVVGLAKNIQYF. CDR3 sequence (DNA): TGTGCCAGCAGTGAGGTGGTAGGACTAGCCAAAAACATTCAGTACTTC.

V usage is TRBV12-3 or TRBV12-4 and J usage is TRBJ2-1; D is unresolved. V lost 2 bases to trimming and J lost 9 bases, with 11 bases between them. This CDR3 is 13 amino acids long. CDR3 amino acids: CASSLSVYPEQFF. The CDR3 DNA follows: TGTGCCAGCAGTTTATCGGTGTACCCTGAGCAGTTCTTC.

The gene calls are TRBV28 and TRBJ2-1; maybe TRBD1 (5 bases). From germline, CDR1 is MDHEN and CDR2 SYDVKM. This CDR3 is 14 amino acids long. V was trimmed by 8 bases and J by 10 bases, leaving 21 bases between them. The CDR3 region has the DNA TGTGCCAGCCGAAACCCGGACCCGTGGGGCGAGCAGTTCTTC. Translated: CASRNPDPWGEQFF.

The V and J genes are TRBV27 and TRBJ1-6; D possibly corresponds to TRBD1 (6 bases). The V and J ends lost 6 bases and 7 bases respectively, with 13 bases between them. Germline V CDR1 and CDR2: MNHEY, SMNVEV (reference sequence). This CDR3 is 14 amino acids long. CDR3 DNA: TGTGCCAGCAGCGATTACAGGGAGAATTCACCCCTCCACTTT. Translating it yields CASSDYRENSPLHF.

The rearrangement joins TRBV6-5 to TRBJ2-1; unclear D gene. Germline V gives CDR1 MNHEY, CDR2 SVGAGI. The V end lost 0 bases, the J end lost 7 bases, and 7 bases lay between the germline ends. There are 13 residues in the CDR3. CDR3 in amino acids: CASSYSRANEQFF. CDR3 DNA: TGTGCCAGCAGTTACTCGAGAGCTAATGAGCAGTTCTTC.

The chain employs TRBV14 and TRBJ2-7; 8 positions match TRBD2. The germline V gene has CDR1 SGHDN and CDR2 FVKESK. V dropped 4 bases and J dropped 7; count of bases not matched to a gene: 12. CDR3 length: 15 residues. The CDR3 spells CASSREAGDRGEQYF. CDR3 nucleotides: TGTGCCAGCAGCCGGGAAGCGGGGGATCGGGGGGAGCAGTACTTC.

The V and J genes are TRBV14 and TRBJ1-1, with 7 bases fitting TRBD1. J gave up 5 bases and V 3 bases, and 3 bases lay outside the gene matches. The CDR3 extends over 13 amino acids. CDR1 and CDR2 (germline): SGHDN, FVKESK. CDR3 DNA: TGTGCCAGCAGCCAGACAGGGTGGACTGAAGCTTTCTTT. Protein product: CASSQTGWTEAFF.

The chain uses TRBV6-5 and TRBJ2-3, with D tentatively TRBD1 (6 bases). Germline CDR1 reads MNHEY; CDR2 reads SVGAGI. CDR3 size: 16 residues. Trimming took off 3 bases at V and 3 bases at J, with 16 bases between the two ends. The DNA of the CDR3 is TGTGCCAGCAGTTATGGGGGCAGGGGATGGACAGATACGCAGTATTTT. Translated: CASSYGGRGWTDTQYF.

The chain employs TRBV19 and TRBJ2-3; the match to TRBD1 covers 9 bases. The CDR3 covers 16 residues. Germline assignment: CDR1 LNHDA and CDR2 SQIVND (reference sequence). With V trimmed by 6 bases and J by 3 bases, 10 bases remained unmatched. The CDR3 nucleotides are TGTGCCAGTAGCCCGACGGACAGGGGTTTGACAGATACGCAGTATTTT. Protein product: CASSPTDRGLTDTQYF.

The chain carries TRBV7-9 and TRBJ2-5, with D maybe TRBD1 (7 bases). Germline V gene data show CDR1 as SEHNR and CDR2 as FQNEAQ (reference sequence). Trimming cost V 2 bases and J 7 bases, with 17 bases left between them. CDR3 length equals 15 residues. The CDR3: CASSLQRQGGLTQYF. CDR3 in DNA: TGTGCCAGCAGCTTACAAAGACAGGGAGGTTTGACCCAGTACTTC.

The gene calls are TRBV7-9 and TRBJ2-1, with D unclear. V lost 5 bases and J 0 bases, leaving 11 bases between the germline ends. Germline-derived CDR1 and CDR2 are SEHNR and FQNEAQ (reference sequence). The CDR3 consists of 15 residues. The CDR3 loop is CASSPFPVSYNEQFF. The CDR3 DNA sequence: TGTGCCAGCAGCCCTTTCCCGGTCTCCTACAATGAGCAGTTCTTC.

This chain connects TRBV7-9 to TRBJ2-1; 10 nucleotides align to TRBD2. Germline CDR1 is SEHNR and CDR2 is FQNEAQ (reference sequence). This CDR3 spans 16 amino acids. Trimming took 5 bases from V and 10 from J; bases not matched to a gene: 14. CDR3 residues: CASSPVLAGSGWEQFF. The CDR3 nucleotides are TGTGCCAGCAGCCCTGTACTAGCGGGAAGTGGGTGGGAGCAGTTCTTC.

The CDR3 reads CAWSADRYEAFF. CDR3 nucleotide sequence: TGTGCCTGGAGTGCCGACAGATATGAAGCTTTCTTT. This chain joins TRBV30 and TRBJ1-1, with D perhaps TRBD1 (5 bases). The germline V and J ends were trimmed by 1 base and 7 bases, with 10 bases remaining between them. From germline, CDR1 is GTSNPN and CDR2 SVGIG (reference sequence). The CDR3 spans 12 residues.

The rearrangement joins TRBV20-1 to TRBJ2-3; 7 nucleotides agree with TRBD2. The V gene's germline CDR1 is DFQATT and CDR2 SNEGSKA (reference sequence). The J segment lost 6 bases and the V segment lost 3 bases, leaving 18 bases of the junction unmatched. The length of the CDR3 is 17 residues. The CDR3 nucleotides read TGCAGTGCTAGTGGGATCCTAGCGGCACGAGGGAGGGATACGCAGTATTTT. This translates into CSASGILAARGRDTQYF.

This clone is a singleton in its sample. The V and J genes are TRBV21-1 and TRBJ2-2; the table calls TRBD2, which could not be checked here. TRBV21-1 is listed as a pseudogene. This CDR3 comprises 21 residues. The CDR3 DNA is TGTGCCAGCAGCGCCCCCTGCCGGGACACCCGGACTAGCGGCGGCACCGGGGAGCTGTTTTTT. It specifies CASSAPCRDTRTSGGTGELFF.

The CDR3 DNA follows: TGTGCAAGTCGCTTAAATAAGGGGGAGGGCCTTCCGAGAACCGGGGAGCTGTTTTTT. This translates into CASRLNKGEGLPRTGELFF. This chain uses TRBV12-2 with TRBJ2-2; the table's D call, TRBD2, has no DNA check behind it. TRBV12-2 is classified as a pseudogene. The CDR3 has 19 residues.